This entry lists 23 T cell receptor beta chains sequenced from one sample in a study of CD8 T cells in ankylosing spondylitis (TCRdb year 2017). Results the study describes overall, beyond this receptor: A TCR beta motif made up of several highly homologous amino acid variants appeared to be characteristic of blood from ankylosing spondylitis patients.

The library was produced with 5' RACE. The instrument given in TCRdb is Illumina HiSeq 2500. The public sequencing data were trimmed at Q25 with fastp and processed into clonotypes with MiXCR by TCRdb, which kept only in-frame beta chains. Each CDR3 protein appears once, grouped with its most common genes and DNA. The sample table lists approximately 540,000 distinct CDR3 sequences, roughly 13% of them with a count of one. Of the sample, around 6.8% is held by the ten largest clones. Antigens of these TCRs are unknown. Input material: blood, either unsorted or a sorted T cell fraction (not recorded which). The receptors were gathered from a male donor with ankylosing spondylitis.

The V and J genes are TRBV10-1 and TRBJ2-1; TRBD2 agrees at 8 bases. The CDR3 runs 16 residues. V was clipped by 2 bases and J by 4 bases; unmatched bases: 7. Looked up from germline, CDR1 is WNHNN and CDR2 is SYGVQD (reference sequence). CDR3 nucleotide sequence: TGCGCCAGCAGTGAGGCGACTAGCGCAGGGTACAATGAGCAGTTCTTC. As protein: CASSEATSAGYNEQFF.

This clonotype was seen only once. One end of the junction fails to match germline, which may point to a read error. This chain uses TRBV12-3 or TRBV12-4 with TRBJ1-2; D remains ambiguous. CDR3 length: 18 residues. CDR3: CTSSFVFIGLYNPNGYTF. Here the CDR3 DNA reads TGTACCAGCAGTTTCGTTTTTATCGGACTGTATAATCCCAATGGCTACACCTTC.

This clonotype was seen many times. The chain is built from TRBV18 and TRBJ1-3, with 7 bases fitting TRBD1. V trimming: 2 bases; J trimming: 4 bases; junction bases outside the gene matches: 2. The germline CDR1 and CDR2 sequences are KGHSH and LQKENI. There are 14 residues in the CDR3. The CDR3 loop reads CASSPTGDGNTIYF. CDR3 bases: TGTGCCAGCTCACCAACAGGGGACGGAAACACCATATATTTT.

This clonotype was seen more than once but under ten times. The rearrangement joins TRBV7-9 to TRBJ2-3, with D perhaps TRBD1 (5 bases). This CDR3 has 14 amino acids. V was trimmed by 5 bases and J by 1 base, leaving 10 bases between them. The V gene's germline CDR1 is SEHNR and CDR2 FQNEAQ (reference sequence). CDR3 sequence (DNA): TGTGCCAGCAGCAGGGGTAAAGGCACAGATACGCAGTATTTT. This translates into CASSRGKGTDTQYF. Supplemented by reference TRBV7-9 and TRBJ2-3, the full variable domain reads DTGVSQNPRHKITKRGQNVTFRCDPISEHNRLYWYRQTLGQGPEFLTYFQNEAQLEKSRLLSDRFSAERPKGSFSTLEIQRTEQGDSAMYLCASSRGKGTDTQYFGPGTRLTVL.

V usage is TRBV29-1 and J usage is TRBJ2-7; D is possibly TRBD2 (6 bases). V lost 6 bases and J lost 2, with 8 bases in between. The CDR3 totals 11 residues. Germline V lookup: CDR1 SQVTM, CDR2 ANQGSEA. The CDR3 is CSVAGTYEQYF. The CDR3 nucleotides read TGCAGCGTGGCGGGAACCTACGAGCAGTACTTC.

This sequence joins TRBV20-1 and TRBJ1-5, with D possibly matching TRBD1 (6 bases). Germline CDR1 and CDR2: DFQATT and SNEGSKA (reference sequence). Between the trimmed V and J ends, which lost 6 bases and 0 bases, there was a span of 15 bases. This CDR3 has 15 amino acids. This CDR3 is CSAHIGGGSNQPQHF. The CDR3 DNA sequence: TGCAGTGCCCATATAGGGGGAGGTAGCAATCAGCCCCAGCATTTT.

This clonotype has just a few counts. CDR3 residues: CASSPFRSDYTEAFF. CDR3 nucleotides: TGTGCCAGCAGCCCGTTCAGGTCCGATTACACTGAAGCTTTCTTT. J is TRBJ1-1 and V is TRBV6-1; D is unclear. Germline V gene lookup returns CDR1 MNHNS and CDR2 SASEGT. CDR3 length: 15 residues. V was cut by 6 bases and J by 3 bases, with 17 bases left in between.

The chain is built from TRBV20-1 and TRBJ2-3; D is ambiguous. This CDR3 has 14 amino acids. Trimming shortened V by 5 bases and J by 2 bases, and 14 bases separated the two germline ends. Germline V gene lookup returns CDR1 DFQATT and CDR2 SNEGSKA (reference sequence). CDR3: CSAVRQSPTDTQYF. The DNA of the CDR3 is TGCAGTGCTGTGCGGCAGTCTCCCACAGATACGCAGTATTTT.

The sample holds a few counts of this clonotype. The chain is built from TRBV4-2 and TRBJ2-1, with D maybe TRBD2 (5 bases). The V and J ends lost 3 bases and 1 base respectively, with 7 bases between them. Germline CDR1 is LGHNA and CDR2 is YNFKEQ. This CDR3 comprises 14 residues. The CDR3 region is CASSQKRSYNEQFF. DNA for the CDR3: TGTGCCAGCAGCCAGAAGCGGTCCTACAATGAGCAGTTCTTC.

This clonotype was observed a few times. The chain links TRBV24-1 to TRBJ2-1; D not resolved. Germline assignment: CDR1 KGHDR and CDR2 SFDVKD. V lost 3 bases and J 0 bases, leaving 14 bases between the germline ends. The CDR3 loop spans 17 amino acids. The CDR3 reads CATSDPSPARSYNEQFF. DNA for the CDR3: TGTGCCACCAGTGATCCCTCCCCGGCTCGCTCCTACAATGAGCAGTTCTTC.

This clonotype occurred a few times. The rearrangement links TRBV11-3 to TRBJ2-2; D uncertain. From germline, CDR1 is SGHNT and CDR2 YENEEA. The CDR3 has 15 residues. Trimming removed 5 bases from V and 7 bases from J, with 17 bases in between. The CDR3 loop reads CASSRPGVSGGELFF. DNA for the CDR3: TGTGCCAGCAGCCGTCCCGGAGTCTCGGGCGGGGAGCTGTTTTTT.

Details on this clonotype: Since a much larger clone is just one base distant, this may be a read error. The V and J genes are TRBV20-1 and TRBJ2-1, with D perhaps TRBD2 (5 bases). CDR3 length equals 15 residues. Trimming pared 7 bases from V and 0 bases from J, leaving 16 bases between. CDR1 is DFQATT, CDR2 SNEGSKA, per germline (reference sequence). The CDR3 DNA follows: TGCAGTGTTGTTGAGGACTCATTCTCCTACAATGAGCAGTTCTTC. Protein sequence: CSVVEDSFSYNEQFF.

V and J are TRBV20-1 and TRBJ1-5; a possible D gene is TRBD1 (5 bases). The CDR3 covers 16 residues. Trimming cost V 4 bases and J 1 base, with 17 bases left between them. The germline V gene encodes CDR1 DFQATT and CDR2 SNEGSKA (reference sequence). CDR3 in amino acids: CSAINRPALSNQPQHF. The CDR3 bases are TGCAGTGCTATTAACAGGCCAGCCTTGAGCAATCAGCCCCAGCATTTT.

The chain is built from TRBV18 and TRBJ2-5; D remains ambiguous. This CDR3 contains 12 residues. V lost 3 bases, J lost 5 bases, and 7 bases lay in between. Germline V lookup: CDR1 KGHSH, CDR2 LQKENI. DNA of the CDR3: TGTGCCAGCTCACCCGTGGTTGAGACCCAGTACTTC. Translation: CASSPVVETQYF.

This clonotype was counted many times. A much larger clone differs from this one at a single base, so this may be a read error. The chain uses TRBV7-9 and TRBJ2-5; D unclear. Trimming stripped 2 bases from V and 4 bases from J, with 2 bases between. Germline lookup yields CDR1 SEHNR and CDR2 FQNEAQ (reference sequence). CDR3 size: 11 residues. The CDR3 bases are TGTGCCAGCAGCTTACCAGAGACCCAGTACTTC. Amino acids: CASSLPETQYF.

The J gene is TRBJ1-5, the V gene TRBV7-2; D might be TRBD1 (5 bases). CDR3 size: 15 residues. The germline CDR1 and CDR2 sequences are SGHTA and FQGNSA. V was clipped by 1 base and J by 5 bases, with 12 bases between them. CDR3 loop: CASSLGTSEHQPQHF. The CDR3 DNA reads as TGTGCCAGCAGCTTAGGGACATCGGAACATCAGCCCCAGCATTTT. Variable domain in full (rest from reference TRBV7-2 and TRBJ1-5): GAGVSQSPSNKVTEKGKDVELRCDPISGHTALYWYRQSLGQGLEFLIYFQGNSAPDKSGLPSDRFSAERTGGSVSTLTIQRTQQEDSAVYLCASSLGTSEHQPQHFGDGTRLSIL.

This clonotype has more than one count but fewer than ten. V usage is TRBV20-1 and J usage is TRBJ2-5, with 10 bases that match TRBD2. CDR1 is DFQATT and CDR2 is SNEGSKA in the germline V gene (reference sequence). The CDR3 length is 13 residues. With 3 bases clipped from V and 4 bases from J, the junction kept 2 bases outside the gene matches. CDR3 region: CSARLAGAETQYF. Here the CDR3 DNA reads TGCAGTGCTAGGCTAGCGGGAGCAGAGACCCAGTACTTC.

This clonotype was picked up a small number of times. The chain employs TRBV4-2 and TRBJ1-2, with D hard to call. The CDR3 length is 14 residues. V lost 3 bases to trimming and J lost 8 bases, with 16 bases between them. Per germline, CDR1 LGHNA and CDR2 YNFKEQ. The CDR3 sequence: CASSHSSGSGGYTF. The CDR3 DNA reads TGTGCCAGCAGCCACAGTTCGGGATCGGGCGGCTACACCTTC.

This clonotype was seen a handful of times. The chain joins TRBV12-3 or TRBV12-4 to TRBJ2-1; TRBD2 matches 7 bases. J lost 4 bases, V lost 7 bases, and 7 bases had no gene match. The CDR3 sequence is 14 residues long. The CDR3 region has the DNA TGTGCCAGCAACCTAGCGGAACTTTACAATGAGCAGTTCTTC. It specifies CASNLAELYNEQFF.

The chain uses TRBV6-5 and TRBJ2-1; TRBD2 matches at 11 bases. This CDR3 contains 17 residues. The germline CDR1 and CDR2 sequences are MNHEY and SVGAGI. Trimming took 2 bases from V and 4 from J; bases not matched to a gene: 7. CDR3 in amino acids: CASSYATTSGSYNEQFF. CDR3 nucleotides: TGTGCCAGCAGTTACGCGACCACTAGCGGGAGTTACAATGAGCAGTTCTTC.

Many counts were recorded for this clonotype. Written as DNA, the CDR3 is TGCAGTGCTAGAGTGGGGACGACTAGGGCACCCCTCCACTTT. Amino acids: CSARVGTTRAPLHF. The rearrangement uses TRBV20-1 and TRBJ1-6; D might be TRBD1 (5 bases). Trimming removed 1 base from V and 11 bases from J, with 15 bases in between. From germline, CDR1 is DFQATT and CDR2 SNEGSKA (reference sequence). The CDR3 loop spans 14 amino acids.

At least ten counts were recorded for this clonotype. The chain carries TRBV4-2 and TRBJ1-1; D perhaps matches TRBD1 (5 bases). The ends were cut back, 5 bases at V and 3 bases at J, with 19 bases in the middle. This CDR3 spans 16 amino acids. Germline-derived CDR1 and CDR2 are LGHNA and YNFKEQ. Written as DNA, the CDR3 is TGTGCCAGCAGCTACGGGGAGGGGCGCCTGGACACTGAAGCTTTCTTT. Protein: CASSYGEGRLDTEAFF.

CDR3 in amino acids: CATSDQGQGRRETQYF. The CDR3 DNA follows: TGTGCCACCAGTGATCAGGGACAGGGTAGGCGGGAGACCCAGTACTTC. This sequence joins TRBV24-1 and TRBJ2-5; TRBD1 matches 9 bases. Unmatched junction bases numbered 9, after V lost 3 bases and J lost 5 bases. Germline V gene sequence: CDR1 KGHDR, CDR2 SFDVKD. The CDR3 contains 16 residues.